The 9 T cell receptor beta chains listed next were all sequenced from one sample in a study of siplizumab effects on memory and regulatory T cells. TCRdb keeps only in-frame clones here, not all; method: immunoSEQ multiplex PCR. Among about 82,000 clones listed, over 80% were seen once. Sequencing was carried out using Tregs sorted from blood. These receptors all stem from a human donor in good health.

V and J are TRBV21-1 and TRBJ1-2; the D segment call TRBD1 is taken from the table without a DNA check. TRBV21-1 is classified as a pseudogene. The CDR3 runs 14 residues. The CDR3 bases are TGTGCCAGCAGCAATCTGTTGGGGGCGCAGGGCTACACCTTC. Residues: CASSNLLGAQGYTF.

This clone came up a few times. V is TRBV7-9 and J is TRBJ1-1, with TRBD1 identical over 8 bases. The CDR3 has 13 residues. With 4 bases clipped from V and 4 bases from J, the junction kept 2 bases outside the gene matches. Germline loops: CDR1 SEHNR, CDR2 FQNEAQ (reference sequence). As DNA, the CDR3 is TGTGCCAGCAGCTCACAGGGGGGCACTGAAGCTTTCTTT. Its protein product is CASSSQGGTEAFF.

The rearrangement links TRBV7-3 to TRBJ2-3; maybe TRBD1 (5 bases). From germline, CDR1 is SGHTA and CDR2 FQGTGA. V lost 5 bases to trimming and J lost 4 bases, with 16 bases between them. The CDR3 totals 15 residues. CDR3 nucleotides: TGTGCCAGCAGCCAGGGCCCTACGGAAGCAGATACGCAGTATTTT. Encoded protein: CASSQGPTEADTQYF.

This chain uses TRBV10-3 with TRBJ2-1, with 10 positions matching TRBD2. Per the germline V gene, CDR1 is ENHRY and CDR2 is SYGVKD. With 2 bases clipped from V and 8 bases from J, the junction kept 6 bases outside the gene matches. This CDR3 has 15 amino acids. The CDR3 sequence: CAISEQRGGFYEQFF. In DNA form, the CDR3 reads TGTGCCATCAGTGAGCAGCGGGGGGGCTTCTATGAGCAGTTCTTC.

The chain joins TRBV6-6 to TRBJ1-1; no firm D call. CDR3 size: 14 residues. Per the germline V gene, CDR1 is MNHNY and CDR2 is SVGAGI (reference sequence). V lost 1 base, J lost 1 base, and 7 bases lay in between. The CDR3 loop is CASSYWGSNTEAFF. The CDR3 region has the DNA TGTGCCAGCAGTTACTGGGGATCGAACACTGAAGCTTTCTTT.

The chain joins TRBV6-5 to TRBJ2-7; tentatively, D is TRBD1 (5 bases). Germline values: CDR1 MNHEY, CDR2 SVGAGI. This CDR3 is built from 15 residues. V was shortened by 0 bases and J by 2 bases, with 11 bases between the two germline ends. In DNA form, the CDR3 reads TGTGCCAGCAGTTACTCGACCGACAGCCCCTACGAGCAGTACTTC. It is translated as CASSYSTDSPYEQYF.

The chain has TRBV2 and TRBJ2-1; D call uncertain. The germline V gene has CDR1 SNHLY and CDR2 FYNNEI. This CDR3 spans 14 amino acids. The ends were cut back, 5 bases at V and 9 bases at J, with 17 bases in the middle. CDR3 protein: CASSKGPPLGEQFF. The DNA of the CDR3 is TGTGCCAGCAGTAAGGGTCCTCCTCTCGGTGAGCAGTTCTTC.

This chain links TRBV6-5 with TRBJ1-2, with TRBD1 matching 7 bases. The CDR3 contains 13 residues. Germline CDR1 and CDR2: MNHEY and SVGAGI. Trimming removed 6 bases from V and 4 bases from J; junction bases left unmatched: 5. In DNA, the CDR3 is TGTGCCAGCAGAGGGGGACAGTCCTATGGCTACACCTTC. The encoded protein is CASRGGQSYGYTF.

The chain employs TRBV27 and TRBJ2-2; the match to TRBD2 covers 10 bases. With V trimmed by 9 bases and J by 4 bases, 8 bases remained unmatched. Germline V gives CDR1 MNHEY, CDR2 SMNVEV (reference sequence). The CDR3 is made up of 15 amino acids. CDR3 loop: CASRQIAGGTGELFF. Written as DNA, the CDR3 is TGTGCCAGTCGTCAAATAGCGGGGGGCACCGGGGAGCTGTTTTTT.